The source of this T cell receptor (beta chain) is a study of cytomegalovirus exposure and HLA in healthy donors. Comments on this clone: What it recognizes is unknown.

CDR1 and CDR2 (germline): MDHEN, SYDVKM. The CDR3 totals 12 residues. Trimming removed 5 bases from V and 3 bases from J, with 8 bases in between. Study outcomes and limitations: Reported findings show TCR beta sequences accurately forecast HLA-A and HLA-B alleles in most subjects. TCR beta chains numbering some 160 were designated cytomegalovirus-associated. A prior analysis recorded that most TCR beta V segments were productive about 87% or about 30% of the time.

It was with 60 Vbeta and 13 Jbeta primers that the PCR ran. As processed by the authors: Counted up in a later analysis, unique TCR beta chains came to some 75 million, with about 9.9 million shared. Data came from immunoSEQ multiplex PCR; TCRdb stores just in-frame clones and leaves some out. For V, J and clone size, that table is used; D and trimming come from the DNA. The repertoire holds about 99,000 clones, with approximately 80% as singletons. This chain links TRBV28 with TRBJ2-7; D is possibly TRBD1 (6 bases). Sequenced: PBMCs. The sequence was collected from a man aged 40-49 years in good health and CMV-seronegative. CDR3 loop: CASSTQGYEQYF. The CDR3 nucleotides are TGTGCCAGCAGTACACAGGGCTACGAGCAGTACTTC. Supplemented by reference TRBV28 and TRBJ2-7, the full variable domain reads DVKVTQSSRYLVKRTGEKVFLECVQDMDHENMFWYRQDPGLGLRLIYFSYDVKMKEKGDIPEGYSVSREKKERFSLILESASTNQTSMYLCASSTQGYEQYFGPGTRLTVT.